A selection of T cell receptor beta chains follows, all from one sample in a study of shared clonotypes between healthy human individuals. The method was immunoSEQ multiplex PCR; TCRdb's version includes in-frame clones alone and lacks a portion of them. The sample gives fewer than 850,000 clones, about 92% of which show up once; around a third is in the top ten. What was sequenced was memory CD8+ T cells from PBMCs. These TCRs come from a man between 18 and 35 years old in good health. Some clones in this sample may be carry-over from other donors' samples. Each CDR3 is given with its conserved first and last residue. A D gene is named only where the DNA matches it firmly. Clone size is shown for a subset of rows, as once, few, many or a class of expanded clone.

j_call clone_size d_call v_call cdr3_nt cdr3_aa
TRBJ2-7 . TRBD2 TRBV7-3 TGTGCCAGCAGCTCGGGACTAGTAACTTACGAGCAGTACTTC CASSSGLVTYEQYF
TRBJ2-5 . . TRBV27 TGTGCCAGCAGTACCCTGGGGCAGGGAGAGCAAGAGACCCAGTACTTC CASSTLGQGEQETQYF
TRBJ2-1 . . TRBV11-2 TGTGCCAGCAGCCCAAATACGGGGCTGTACAATGAGCAGTTCTTC CASSPNTGLYNEQFF
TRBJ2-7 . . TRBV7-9 TGTGCCAGCAGCTCAAAGGGCCGCTACGAGCAGTACTTC CASSSKGRYEQYF
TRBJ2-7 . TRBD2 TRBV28 TGTGCCAGCAGTTTATTAGCGGGAGGACAATACGAGCAGTACTTC CASSLLAGGQYEQYF
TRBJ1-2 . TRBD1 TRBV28 TGTGCCAGCAGTTTTCAGCAGGGGGCGAGCCTCGGGGGCTACACCTTC CASSFQQGASLGGYTF
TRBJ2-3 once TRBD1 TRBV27 TGTGCCAGCAGTCCAGGGGGCGCTTTTAGGGGTACGCAGTATTTT CASSPGGAFRGTQYF
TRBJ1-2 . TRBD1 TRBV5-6 TGTGCCAGCAGCGCAGACAGGGTGGGCTACACCTTC CASSADRVGYTF
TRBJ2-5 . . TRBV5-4 TGTGCCAGCAGCCGGGCTCCGTTCGAGACCCAGTACTTC CASSRAPFETQYF
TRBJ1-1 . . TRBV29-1 TGCAGCGGCCGGGGTCCTTCGAACACTGAAGCTTTCTTT CSGRGPSNTEAFF
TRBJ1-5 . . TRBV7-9 TGTGCCAGCAGCCCTGCCTGGGGCAGGGAGGGCAATCAGCCCCAGCATTTT CASSPAWGREGNQPQHF
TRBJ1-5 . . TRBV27 TGTGCCAGCAGTTTATCGTTGGCAGGCGATCAGCCCCAGCATTTT CASSLSLAGDQPQHF
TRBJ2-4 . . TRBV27 TGTGCCAGCAGTCTGGGGGGGCTTGGCAAAAACATTCAGTACTTC CASSLGGLGKNIQYF
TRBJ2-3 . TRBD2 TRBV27 TGTGCCAGCACTTCGGGAGGGCCCGCAGATACGCAGTATTTT CASTSGGPADTQYF
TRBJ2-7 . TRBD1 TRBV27 TGTGCCAGCAGTTTATATCCAGGGGGCTTCTACGAGCAGTACTTC CASSLYPGGFYEQYF
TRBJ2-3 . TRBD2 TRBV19 TGTGCCAGTAGCCGACTAGCGGGAGAGGGGGATACGCAGTATTTT CASSRLAGEGDTQYF
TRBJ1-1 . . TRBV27 TGTGCCAGCAGTCCCTTTGGGGGGATCGCTGAAGCTTTCTTT CASSPFGGIAEAFF
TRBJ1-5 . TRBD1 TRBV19 TGTGCCAGTAGTCTGGACAGGGAGAGCGGTCAGCCCCAGCATTTT CASSLDRESGQPQHF
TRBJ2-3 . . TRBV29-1 TGCAGCGTTGAAGATTGGAAGGGGGTGGATACGCAGTATTTT CSVEDWKGVDTQYF
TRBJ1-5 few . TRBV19 TGTGCCAGTAGTATAAGAGATAGCAATCAGCCCCAGCATTTT CASSIRDSNQPQHF
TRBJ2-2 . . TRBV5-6 TGTGCCAGCAGCTTATCTGAGGACCGGAACACCGGGGAGCTGTTTTTT CASSLSEDRNTGELFF
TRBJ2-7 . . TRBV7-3 TGTGCCAGCAGCCGGGGAGGAGGCGAGCAGTACTTC CASSRGGGEQYF
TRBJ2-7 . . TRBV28 TGTGCCAGCAGTCCACTGGTGGGGGACTCCTACGAGCAGTACTTC CASSPLVGDSYEQYF
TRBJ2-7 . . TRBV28 TGTGCCAGCAAGAGGCGGGCTCACTACGAGCAGTACTTC CASKRRAHYEQYF
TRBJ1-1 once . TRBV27 TGTGCCAGCAGCCCATGGGGCCCTTCCGAAGCTTTCTTT CASSPWGPSEAFF
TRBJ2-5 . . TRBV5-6 TGTGCCAGCAGCTTTGACAAGCAAGAGACCCAGTACTTC CASSFDKQETQYF
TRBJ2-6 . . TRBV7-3 TGTGCCAGCAGCTTTTTTAGCTCTGGGGCCAACGTCCTGACTTTC CASSFFSSGANVLTF
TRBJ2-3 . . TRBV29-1 TGCAGCGTTGAAGATTTCAGAGATACGCAGTATTTT CSVEDFRDTQYF
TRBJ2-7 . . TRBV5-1 TGCGCCAGCAGCTTGTGGGAGATGTCCTACGAGCAGTACTTC CASSLWEMSYEQYF
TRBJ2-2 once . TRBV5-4 TGTGCCAGCAGCCCTGCCGAAAACACCGGGGAGCTGTTTTTT CASSPAENTGELFF
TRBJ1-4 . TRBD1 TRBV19 TGTGCCAGTAGTATGACAGGGGAGGATAATGAAAAACTGTTTTTT CASSMTGEDNEKLFF
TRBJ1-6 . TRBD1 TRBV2 TGTGCCAGGAGGGACAGGGGTGGAAATTCACCCCTCCACTTT CARRDRGGNSPLHF
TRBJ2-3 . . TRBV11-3 TGTGCCAGCAGCAGACGACATGGGGTGAAGGGAGAAGATACGCAGTATTTT CASSRRHGVKGEDTQYF
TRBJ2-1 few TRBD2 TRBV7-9 TGTGCCAGCAGCTCGGGTACTAGCGTTGGTGAGCAGTTCTTC CASSSGTSVGEQFF
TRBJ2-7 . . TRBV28 TGTGCCAGCGGTACTGGGGCCGGAAGGGCCCTTTGGGAGCAGTACTTC CASGTGAGRALWEQYF
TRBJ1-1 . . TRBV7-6 TGTGCCAGCAGCAACACACCCCCCGGGGGCCTCTCCAACACTGAAGCTTTCTTT CASSNTPPGGLSNTEAFF
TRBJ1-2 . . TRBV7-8 TGTGCCAGCAGCTTAGGCATCTTTGTAGACTATGGCTACACCTTC CASSLGIFVDYGYTF
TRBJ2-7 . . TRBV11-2 TGTGCCAGCAGCTTAACGCCAAGGGAGGAGTACGAGCAGTACTTC CASSLTPREEYEQYF
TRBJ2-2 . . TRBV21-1 TGTGCCAGCAGCAGCCGAACAGGGGCTGGCACCGGGGAGCTGTTTTTT CASSSRTGAGTGELFF
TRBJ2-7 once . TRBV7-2 TGTGCCAGCAGCTTTTTTGAGGGGGTAGCCAACGAGCAGTACTTC CASSFFEGVANEQYF
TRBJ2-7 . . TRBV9 TGTGCCAGCAGCGTAGGGCCAGACGCCTACGAGCAGTACTTC CASSVGPDAYEQYF
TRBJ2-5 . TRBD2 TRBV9 TGTGCCAGCAGCCCCAGAGGGGGGGGACTAGCGGAGCAACAAGAGACCCAGTACTTC CASSPRGGGLAEQQETQYF
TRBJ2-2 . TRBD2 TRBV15 TGTGCCACCACGGGACTACTAAACACCGGGGAGCTGTTTTTT CATTGLLNTGELFF
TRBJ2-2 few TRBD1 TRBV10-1 TGCGCCAGCAGTGGTCCGGGACAGGGCAGCACCGGGGAGCTGTTTTTT CASSGPGQGSTGELFF
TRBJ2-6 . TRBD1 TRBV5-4 TGTGCCAGCAGCTCAACGCAGCTTGGACAGGGAAGATCTGGGGCCAACGTCCTGACTTTC CASSSTQLGQGRSGANVLTF
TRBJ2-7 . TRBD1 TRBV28 TGTGCCAGCAGGACAGGGGGTCTATACGAGCAGTACTTC CASRTGGLYEQYF
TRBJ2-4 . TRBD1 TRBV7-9 TGTGCCAGCAGTACCGGGACAGGCCTTAGAAGGACCAAAAACATTCAGTACTTC CASSTGTGLRRTKNIQYF
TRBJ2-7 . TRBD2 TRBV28 TGTGCCAGCAGTCACGGACTAGCGGAGTTCTACGAGCAGTACTTC CASSHGLAEFYEQYF
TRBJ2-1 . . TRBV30 TGTGCCTGCCCATTAGGGGCGGGACTCCACAATGAGCAGTTCTTC CACPLGAGLHNEQFF
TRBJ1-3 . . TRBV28 TGTGCCAGCAGTTTAGTCCCGGGTACGGACACCATATATTTT CASSLVPGTDTIYF
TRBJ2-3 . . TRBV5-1 TGCGCCAGCAGCTTCTTTATTGGAGATACGCAGTATTTT CASSFFIGDTQYF
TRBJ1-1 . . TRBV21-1 TGTGCCAGCAGCACCCGGACAGGGCGTTTTACTGAAGCTTTCTTT CASSTRTGRFTEAFF
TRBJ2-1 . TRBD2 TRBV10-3 TGTGCCATCAGTGCGAGCGGGAGGAATGAGCAGTTCTTC CAISASGRNEQFF